This TCR beta chain came from a study of CXCR3-negative and CXCR3-positive naive CD8 T cells. Findings and limits, study-wide: Researchers report that CXCR3-positive naive cells carry more hydrophobic TRB CDR3s than CXCR3-negative naive cells.

For this clonotype: Its target is unknown.

This CDR3 spans 13 amino acids. Germline values: CDR1 SGHVS, CDR2 FNYEAQ. Through 5' RACE with UMI labels, the TRB cDNA libraries were prepared. TCRdb re-called the 5' RACE reads; every CDR3 protein appears as one record, without DNA. The data include about 150,000 distinct CDR3 sequences; the top ten clones carry approximately 0.51%. Sequencing used naive CXCR3+ CD8+ T cells from blood. Subset noted: CD45RO-CCR7+CD27+CD95- naive CD8+ T cells expressing CXCR3 (TNR3+). The chain combines TRBV7-6 with TRBJ2-1. This TCR was sampled from a human donor in good health. Some clones in this sample may be carry-over from other donors' samples. The CDR3 protein is CASSLHEYNEQFF.